This TCR beta chain was identified in a study of CD8+CD57+ T cells in acquired aplastic anemia. Study-level background: Average DNA yield from sorted CD4+ and CD8+ cells was approximately 3.2 ug. Regarding the study as a whole: Patients and controls turned out to have approximately 29 CD8+ CDR3 sequences in common.

TCR beta VDJ and CDR3 were profiled, and genomic DNA was the template. TCRdb passed the reads through MiXCR, listing each CDR3 protein once. The sample has roughly 160,000 distinct CDR3 sequences; about 45% are singletons. A word on this clonotype: Its matching antigen is unknown. A much larger clone is a single base away; this may be a read error.

Patients chosen for sequencing had shown CD8+CD57+ cell expansion by flow cytometry. Among the patients, all had severe acquired aplastic anemia. At blood sampling, none of the patients had yet received therapy. Trimming took 8 bases from V and 5 from J, leaving 18 bases between them. CDR3 length: 15 residues. Sequenced input: sorted CD4+, CD8+, or CD8+CD57+ T cells (not recorded which) from PBMCs. The TCR sequence derives from a human donor with aplastic anemia. The J gene is TRBJ2-2, the V gene TRBV12-3 or TRBV12-4, with D perhaps TRBD2 (7 bases). The CDR3 loop is CASGRHGGRTGELFF. The CDR3 DNA reads as TGTGCCAGCGGTCGCCACGGGGGGCGAACCGGGGAGCTGTTTTTT.